In its sample, the clone carrying this TCR beta chain was seen a few times. The target antigen is unknown. The germline CDR1 and CDR2 sequences are MNHNY and SVGAGI (reference sequence). This CDR3 spans 14 amino acids. V lost 5 bases and J 3 bases, leaving 14 bases between the germline ends. Donors were systemically healthy Caucasian individuals from Russia aged roughly 6 to 95 years. The sample is drawn from a study of blood T cells in healthy people across ages. Study-level findings and limits: Diversity of TCR beta correlated strongly with naive T cell percentage. Those diversity estimates obtained from one million T cells were thought to be underestimates.

A J-beta primer mix and a sample-barcoded 5' primer were used in a second PCR of about 7 to 12 cycles. Using its own MiXCR run on the 5' RACE reads, TCRdb lists one record per CDR3 protein. The sample holds fewer than 2,000,000 distinct CDR3 sequences, around 40% seen once. The rearrangement links TRBV6-6 to TRBJ2-7; no reliable D call. The TCR originated in a human donor in good health. The sample was blood. CDR3: CASSPNPRFYEQYF. The CDR3 bases are TGTGCCAGCAGTCCCAACCCCCGGTTCTACGAGCAGTACTTC.